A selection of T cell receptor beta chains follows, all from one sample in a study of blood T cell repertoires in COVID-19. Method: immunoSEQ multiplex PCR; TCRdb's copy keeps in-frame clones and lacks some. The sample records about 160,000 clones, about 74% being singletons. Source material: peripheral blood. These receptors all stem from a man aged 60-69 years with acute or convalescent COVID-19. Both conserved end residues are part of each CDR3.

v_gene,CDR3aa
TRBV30,CAWSDSSSGNTIYF
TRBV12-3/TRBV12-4,CASSFDRRAFF
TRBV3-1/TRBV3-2,CASSQEQGGGYTF
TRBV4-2,CASSQEGRGYEQYF
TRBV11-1,CASSLNQGVEETQYF
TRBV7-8,CASSSRGSNQPQHF
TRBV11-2,CASSLDWTGTWGDGYTF
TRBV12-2,CASRGQAASYNEQFF
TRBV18,CASSPRDRGWGSTEAFF
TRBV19,CASSIDYGGYSDTEAFF
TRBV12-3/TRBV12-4,CASSLQNYGYTF
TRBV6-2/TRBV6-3,CASSYGQTDTQYF
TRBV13,CASSLAGDNSPLHF
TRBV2,CASSVAGTYGYTF
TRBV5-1,CASSFLGGDDTEAFF
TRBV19,CASSIGRLNTEAFF
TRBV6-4,CASSESGNQPQHF
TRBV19,CASSVWGDGYTF
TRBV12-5,CASGWNRGQFETQYF
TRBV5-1,CASSPDRGKTEAFF
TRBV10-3,CATASGGTDTQYF
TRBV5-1,CASSLSGYGNTEAFF
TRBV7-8,CASSSTGGRGTDTQYF
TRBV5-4,CASSFRGNYGYTF
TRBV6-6,CASSYDLSGSGNTIYF
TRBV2,CASRNRGLSSYEQYF
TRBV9,CASSVSRDDTLYGYTF
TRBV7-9,CASSLPGNSPLHF
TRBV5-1,CASSFGTGTTGELFF
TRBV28,CAIGQRGNGYTF